This section outlines one T cell receptor beta chain sequence together with its context. Trimming at V came to 0 bases and at J to 5 bases, leaving 5 bases not matched to a gene. The CDR3 is 16 residues long. CDR1 SGHTA and CDR2 FQGNSA come from the germline V gene. This entry comes from a study of blood T cell repertoires in COVID-19. Across the whole study: The analysed material was cDNA or gDNA that came from T cells, B-cell-depleted T cells, or PBMCs.

Per the original data handling: From reference gene primer amplification, estimates of nucleated cell counts were derived. The data were produced by immunoSEQ multiplex PCR, yet TCRdb's version contains in-frame clones alone and is incomplete. The V and J calls and the clone size are those of that table, but D and trimming were determined from the DNA. The data show around 250,000 clones, approximately 87% seen once. The genes are TRBV7-2 and TRBJ2-2; 8 bases line up with TRBD1. This clonotype was obtained from a man aged 55 to 70 with acute or convalescent COVID-19. The sample taken for sequencing was peripheral blood. This CDR3 reads CASSLARRGHTGELFF. The CDR3 DNA is TGTGCCAGCAGCTTAGCGCGCAGGGGGCATACCGGGGAGCTGTTTTTT. Complete variable domain (other parts from reference TRBV7-2 and TRBJ2-2): GAGVSQSPSNKVTEKGKDVELRCDPISGHTALYWYRQSLGQGLEFLIYFQGNSAPDKSGLPSDRFSAERTGGSVSTLTIQRTQQEDSAVYLCASSLARRGHTGELFFGEGSRLTVL.